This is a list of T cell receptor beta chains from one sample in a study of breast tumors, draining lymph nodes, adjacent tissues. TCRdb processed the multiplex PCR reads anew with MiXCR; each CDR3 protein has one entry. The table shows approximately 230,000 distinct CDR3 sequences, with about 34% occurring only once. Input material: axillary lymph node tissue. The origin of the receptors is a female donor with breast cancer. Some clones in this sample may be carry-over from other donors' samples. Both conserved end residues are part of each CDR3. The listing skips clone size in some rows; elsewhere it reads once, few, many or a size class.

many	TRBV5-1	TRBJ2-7	CASSLRPRGYEQYF
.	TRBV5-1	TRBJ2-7	CASSSTNPYEQYF
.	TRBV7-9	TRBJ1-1	CASSFILAGQIMNTEAFF
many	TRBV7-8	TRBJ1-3	CASSSRLSGNTIYF
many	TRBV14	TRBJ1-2	CASSHAGTKYGYTF
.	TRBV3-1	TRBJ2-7	CASSQDPPGSIPYEQYF
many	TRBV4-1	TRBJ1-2	CASSLRPGQGELRNYGYTF
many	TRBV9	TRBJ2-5	CASSVGTEETQYF
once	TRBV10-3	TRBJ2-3	CAISTSETFDTQYF
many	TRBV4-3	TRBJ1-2	CASSQVTGAANYGYTF
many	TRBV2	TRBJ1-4	CASRRTGGDEKLFF
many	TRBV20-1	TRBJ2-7	CSARDFDSYEQYF
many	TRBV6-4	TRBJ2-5	CASRGPSQETQYF
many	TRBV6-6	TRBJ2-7	CASSYSISVYAGRVYEQYF
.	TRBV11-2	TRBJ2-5	CASSQGGVETQYF
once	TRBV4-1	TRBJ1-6	CASSQGQGSGSPLHF
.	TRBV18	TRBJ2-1	CASSRPSDSCNEQFF
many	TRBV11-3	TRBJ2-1	CASTRTGGAYEQFF
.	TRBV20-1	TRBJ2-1	CSVRPGLAHEQFF
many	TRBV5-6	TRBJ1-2	CASSQGQLYGYTF
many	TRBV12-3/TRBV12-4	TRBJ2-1	CASSFSSEQFF
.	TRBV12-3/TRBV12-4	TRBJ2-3	CATQTSGGTDTQYF
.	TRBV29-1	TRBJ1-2	CSVDNLEGYGYTF
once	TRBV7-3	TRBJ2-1	CASSLKGGAGGNEQFF
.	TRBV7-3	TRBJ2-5	CASSLGLAGNQETQYF
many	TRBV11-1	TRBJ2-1	CASSLKAGRGYNEQFF
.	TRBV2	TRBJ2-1	CASSEGLAGDEQFF
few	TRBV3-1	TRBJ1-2	CASSGPNYGYTF
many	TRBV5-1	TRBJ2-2	CASSFWEGGTGELFF
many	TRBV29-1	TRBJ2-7	CSVHRGGPGDSYEQYF
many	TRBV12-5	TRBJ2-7	CASGLFPGGSYEQYF
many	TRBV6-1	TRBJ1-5	CASSAWTGSYSNQPQHF
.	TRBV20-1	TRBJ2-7	CSASAQTSGSMYEQYF
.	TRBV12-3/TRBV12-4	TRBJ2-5	CASSSSPGVGETQYF
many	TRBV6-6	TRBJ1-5	CASNVGSGNQPQHF
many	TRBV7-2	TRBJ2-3	CASSLSGFSTMDTQYF
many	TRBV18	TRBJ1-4	CASSPKVNEKLFF
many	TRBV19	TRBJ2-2	CASSTGGVRGTGELFF
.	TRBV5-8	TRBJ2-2	CASSDRDRPNTGELFF